The rows below give T cell receptor beta chains drawn from one sample of a study of T cells in Graves' hyperthyroidism and ophthalmopathy. MiXCR was run by TCRdb on the multiplex PCR reads, yielding one entry per CDR3 protein. The data hold around 600,000 distinct CDR3 sequences, with 14% observed a single time. The sample taken for sequencing was blood. The source of these receptors is a woman in her late teens or twenties with Graves' ophthalmopathy. CDR3s include the opening cysteine and the closing phenylalanine or tryptophan. The D gene is left open where the match is weak. Where a row states a size, it is once, few, many or the class of an expanded clone; other rows omit it.

clone_size j_call v_call d_call cdr3_aa cdr3_nt
many TRBJ1-2 TRBV20-1 TRBD1 CSARRGRRGGYTF TGCAGTGCTCGCAGGGGGCGTCGAGGTGGCTACACCTTC
few TRBJ1-5 TRBV7-8 NA CASSGGRGSNQPQHF TGTGCCAGCAGCGGGGGCCGGGGGAGCAATCAGCCCCAGCATTTT
NA TRBJ2-6 TRBV19 NA CASSIGSSSGANVLTF TGTGCCAGTAGTATAGGGTCCAGCTCTGGGGCCAACGTCCTGACTTTC
many TRBJ2-1 TRBV7-9 TRBD1 CASSITGGAYNEQFF TGTGCCAGCAGCATTACAGGGGGCGCTTACAATGAGCAGTTCTTC
NA TRBJ2-7 TRBV9 TRBD2 CASSGVGAREGRPPYEQYF TGTGCCAGCAGCGGGGTCGGTGCGCGGGAGGGCCGTCCCCCCTACGAGCAGTACTTC
many TRBJ1-6 TRBV27 TRBD1 CASSLTGVSPLHF TGTGCCAGCAGTTTGACAGGGGTTTCACCCCTCCACTTT
many TRBJ2-5 TRBV12-3/TRBV12-4 TRBD2 CASSLAVGGSQETQYF TGTGCCAGCAGTTTAGCGGTGGGAGGGAGTCAAGAGACCCAGTACTTC
NA TRBJ2-5 TRBV6-2/TRBV6-3 NA CASRSWVQETQYF TGTGCCAGCCGCAGTTGGGTCCAAGAGACCCAGTACTTC
many TRBJ1-5 TRBV29-1 TRBD1 CSVRQGGNQPQHF TGCAGCGTTCGACAGGGGGGCAATCAGCCCCAGCATTTT
NA TRBJ1-1 TRBV7-3 TRBD1 CASSLGQGDLAFF TGTGCCAGCAGCCTGGGGCAGGGGGATTTGGCTTTCTTT
many TRBJ2-7 TRBV12-5 NA CASGLYVFGQGRESYEQYF TGTGCTAGTGGTTTGTACGTCTTCGGTCAGGGGCGAGAGAGTTACGAGCAGTACTTC
many TRBJ1-2 TRBV7-2 NA CASSPSWTEGGYTF TGTGCCAGCAGCCCGAGCTGGACAGAGGGGGGCTACACCTTC
many TRBJ2-7 TRBV20-1 TRBD1 CSAPGQGDYEQYF TGCAGTGCCCCCGGACAGGGGGACTACGAGCAGTACTTC
NA TRBJ1-5 TRBV20-1 TRBD1 CSARDRQGAQPQHF TGCAGTGCTAGAGATCGACAGGGGGCTCAGCCCCAGCATTTT
many TRBJ1-1 TRBV6-2/TRBV6-3 TRBD1 CASTQGQGEGWTEAFF TGTGCCAGCACCCAAGGACAGGGTGAAGGTTGGACTGAAGCTTTCTTT
NA TRBJ2-5 TRBV27 NA CASSGGTTQETQYF TGTGCCAGCAGTGGGGGGACAACCCAAGAGACCCAGTACTTC
NA TRBJ2-7 TRBV19 NA CASRGRAPSYEQYF TGTGCCAGTAGAGGGCGGGCACCCTCCTACGAGCAGTACTTC
NA TRBJ2-3 TRBV27 NA CASSLYRGTDTQYF TGTGCCAGCAGTTTATACAGAGGGACAGATACGCAGTATTTT